The present T cell receptor (beta chain) was sequenced within a study of cytomegalovirus exposure and HLA in healthy donors. Across the whole study: Early released data had around 88 million unique TCRs, all coming from HLA-typed donors. Of all 400 or so donors who were genotyped, under 90% belonged to the Caucasian-associated ancestry cluster. General study findings and limits: Later work found that TCR association rates differed between HLA loci; DRB1 had the most and HLA-C the fewest. Within an earlier analysis, most TCR beta V segments proved productive either about 90% or about 30% of the time.

This clone was seen more than once but under ten times. Antigen specificity is unknown. Primers included in the PCR were 60 Vbeta and 13 Jbeta primers. The method was immunoSEQ multiplex PCR; TCRdb's version includes in-frame clones alone and lacks a portion of them. The data show under 130,000 clones, just over 75% seen once. Looked up from germline, CDR1 is KGHSH and CDR2 is LQKENI. The V segment lost 0 bases and the J segment 5 bases; nucleotides outside the gene matches: 10. The CDR3 spans 17 residues. The chain joins TRBV18 to TRBJ1-2; 9 positions agree with TRBD1. The receptor's source is a man in his forties or fifties in good health and CMV-seropositive. The sequenced sample consisted of PBMCs. The CDR3 nucleotides read TGTGCCAGCTCACCACCAGGGACAGGGATTATAGGTTATGGCTACACCTTC. Protein sequence: CASSPPGTGIIGYGYTF.